This passage covers 23 T cell receptor beta chains from one sample sequenced in a study of T cells in Graves' hyperthyroidism and ophthalmopathy. The TCR beta CDR3 regions underwent amplification using RNA transcripts as the source. The HTBI set primed first-round TCR CDR3 RT-PCR. From the multiplex PCR reads, TCRdb called clonotypes with MiXCR, one entry per CDR3 protein. In the table there are some 740,000 distinct CDR3 sequences, around 13% of which are singletons. Sequencing used blood. These receptors were taken from a woman between 18 and 29 years old with Graves' hyperthyroidism.

This sequence joins TRBV13 and TRBJ1-1, with a possible D match to TRBD1 (6 bases). The CDR3 contains 16 residues. Trimming left V 0 bases short and J 5 bases short, with 16 bases between. Germline values: CDR1 PRHDT, CDR2 FYEKMQ (reference sequence). In DNA, the CDR3 is TGTGCCAGCAGCTTAGGGTTCAGGGGCCAAGGGACTGAAGCTTTCTTT. Translating it yields CASSLGFRGQGTEAFF.

This clonotype was found a few times. The V and J genes are TRBV4-1 and TRBJ2-5; no clear D. V gave up 1 base and J gave up 0 bases, with 15 bases separating them. In germline, CDR1 is MGHRA, CDR2 YSYEKL. There are 17 residues in the CDR3. CDR3 sequence (DNA): TGCGCCAGCAGCCAAGTGCCCCTGATGGGGTACCAAGAGACCCAGTACTTC. It codes for CASSQVPLMGYQETQYF.

This clonotype was seen at least ten times. The V and J genes are TRBV7-9 and TRBJ2-1, with D possibly TRBD2 on 6 matching bases. With 5 bases removed from V and 1 base from J, the gap between germline ends came to 12 bases. Germline assignment: CDR1 SEHNR and CDR2 FQNEAQ (reference sequence). The CDR3 is made up of 15 amino acids. CDR3 sequence: CASSNPRESYNEQFF. In nucleotides, the CDR3 is TGTGCCAGCAGCAACCCTCGGGAGTCCTACAATGAGCAGTTCTTC.

The chain joins TRBV6-2 or TRBV6-3 to TRBJ1-5; 7 bases fit TRBD1. The V gene end was trimmed by 6 bases and the J gene end by 6 bases; junction bases not matched to a gene: 8. CDR1 and CDR2 from the germline V gene are MNHEY and SVGEGT. The CDR3 runs 14 residues. DNA for the CDR3: TGTGCCAGCAGCCATGACAGGGAAGGTCAGCCCCAGCATTTT. Translation: CASSHDREGQPQHF.

This clonotype was detected a few times. V usage is TRBV14 and J usage is TRBJ2-7; D uncertain. V was trimmed by 1 base and J by 6 bases, leaving 7 bases between them. Looked up from germline, CDR1 is SGHDN and CDR2 is FVKESK. There are 12 residues in the CDR3. The chain's CDR3 is CASSQAPLEQYF. The CDR3 DNA sequence: TGTGCCAGCAGCCAAGCTCCTCTCGAGCAGTACTTC.

The sample holds many counts of this clonotype. The chain is built from TRBV20-1 and TRBJ2-1; maybe TRBD2 (5 bases). V lost 0 bases and J 0 bases, leaving 15 bases between the germline ends. CDR1 is DFQATT, CDR2 SNEGSKA, per germline (reference sequence). The CDR3 is 17 residues long. CDR3 sequence (DNA): TGCAGTGCTAGAGAAGAGGGAATGACGTCCTCCTACAATGAGCAGTTCTTC. Its protein is CSAREEGMTSSYNEQFF.

The V gene is TRBV6-9, the J gene TRBJ2-3; 11 positions agree with TRBD1. The germline gives CDR1 MNHGY, CDR2 SVAAGI. After removal of 4 bases from V and 2 bases from J, the junction contained 5 bases not matched to a gene. The CDR3 consists of 16 residues. The CDR3 sequence is CASSWGTGGYTDTQYF. The CDR3 DNA reads as TGTGCCAGCAGTTGGGGGACAGGGGGATACACAGATACGCAGTATTTT.

The CDR3 spells CSAMLDSFEQYF. The CDR3 DNA sequence: TGCAGTGCTATGCTAGACAGTTTCGAGCAGTACTTC. The V and J genes are TRBV20-1 and TRBJ2-7; weak D call: TRBD1 (5 bases). V was shortened by 4 bases and J by 6 bases, with 13 bases between the two germline ends. CDR1 and CDR2 from the germline V gene are DFQATT and SNEGSKA (reference sequence). The length of the CDR3 is 12 residues.

J is TRBJ1-5 and V is TRBV15, with 10 nucleotides matching TRBD1. V lost 1 base to trimming and J lost 3 bases; unmatched junction nucleotides: 12. The CDR3 contains 19 residues. Looked up from germline, CDR1 is LNHNV and CDR2 is YYDKDF (reference sequence). Here the CDR3 DNA reads TGTGCCACCAGCAGAGGGTTGGGAATCGGACAGGGGGTCAATCAGCCCCAGCATTTT. It specifies CATSRGLGIGQGVNQPQHF.

The gene calls are TRBV20-1 and TRBJ1-4; 7 bases fit TRBD1. With 0 bases clipped from V and 8 bases from J, the junction kept 9 bases outside the gene matches. Germline assignment: CDR1 DFQATT and CDR2 SNEGSKA (reference sequence). CDR3 length: 15 residues. In DNA form, the CDR3 reads TGCAGTGCTAGAGAGTTGGACAGGCCTGAAGAAAAACTGTTTTTT. Its protein product is CSARELDRPEEKLFF.

This clonotype has ten or more counts. This chain joins TRBV11-1 and TRBJ2-4, with TRBD2 matching over 10 bases. V gave up 2 bases and J gave up 9 bases; unmatched junction bases: 1. Germline assignment: CDR1 SGHAT and CDR2 FQDESV (reference sequence). The CDR3 has 13 amino acids. The CDR3 DNA reads as TGTGCCAGCAGCTTACAGCGGGAGGGCATTCAGTACTTC. Translation gives CASSLQREGIQYF.

The sample holds many counts of this clonotype. The rearrangement uses TRBV2 and TRBJ2-7; D assignment may be TRBD1 or TRBD2 (5 bases each). The CDR3 length is 13 residues. V lost 4 bases to trimming and J lost 7 bases, with 14 bases between them. The germline V gene has CDR1 SNHLY and CDR2 FYNNEI. The CDR3 DNA reads TGTGCCAGCAGTGGACGGGGCTCGGCGGAGCAGTACTTC. Translation gives CASSGRGSAEQYF.

There are a few counts of this clonotype. A much larger clone lies a single base off, so this may be a read error. The V call is TRBV7-9, the J call TRBJ2-7, with TRBD1 matching over 8 bases. CDR3 length: 14 amino acids. V trimming: 4 bases; J trimming: 2 bases; junction bases outside the gene matches: 4. In germline, CDR1 is SEHNR, CDR2 FQNEAQ (reference sequence). This chain's CDR3 is CASSSWTGTYEQYF. The DNA of the CDR3 is TGTGCCAGCAGCTCCTGGACAGGGACCTACGAGCAGTACTTC.

This clonotype was observed a handful of times. The chain employs TRBV6-1 and TRBJ1-5; no clear D. This CDR3 contains 14 residues. Per germline, CDR1 MNHNS and CDR2 SASEGT. V gave up 5 bases and J gave up 7 bases, with 15 bases separating them. The CDR3 nucleotides read TGTGCCAGCAGTACAAGAGGGTCCGGGCAGCCCCAGCATTTT. It codes for CASSTRGSGQPQHF.

This clonotype was seen repeatedly, ten times or more. CDR3 loop: CASSRIGAREKLFF. CDR3 nucleotide sequence: TGTGCCAGCAGCCGAATTGGGGCAAGAGAAAAACTGTTTTTT. The rearrangement uses TRBV11-2 and TRBJ1-4, with D perhaps TRBD1 (5 bases). V was trimmed by 5 bases and J by 8 bases, leaving 15 bases between them. CDR3 size: 14 residues. The germline V gene encodes CDR1 SGHAT and CDR2 FQNNGV. The entire variable domain, with the rest obtained from reference TRBV11-2 and TRBJ1-4, is as follows: EAGVAQSPRYKIIEKRQSVAFWCNPISGHATLYWYQQILGQGPKLLIQFQNNGVVDDSQLPKDRFSAERLKGVDSTLKIQPAKLEDSAVYLCASSRIGAREKLFFGSGTQLSVL.

This clonotype was observed at least ten times. CDR3 sequence reads: CSVEPAYYGYTF. The CDR3 DNA reads TGCAGCGTTGAGCCCGCCTACTATGGCTACACCTTC. The chain links TRBV29-1 to TRBJ1-2; unclear D gene. V lost 3 bases, J lost 3 bases, and 8 bases lay in between. The CDR3 covers 12 residues. Germline CDR1 SQVTM, CDR2 ANQGSEA.

This clonotype was found many times. The J gene is TRBJ1-1, the V gene TRBV12-3 or TRBV12-4; D is perhaps TRBD1 (5 bases). V was trimmed by 6 bases and J by 11 bases, leaving 19 bases between them. The CDR3 runs 13 residues. The CDR3 region is CASSPQQGFGAFF. CDR3 DNA sequence: TGTGCCAGCAGCCCGCAGCAGGGCTTTGGCGCTTTCTTT.

This clonotype showed up many times. This rearrangement joins TRBV6-1 to TRBJ1-5; D not certain. In germline, CDR1 is MNHNS, CDR2 SASEGT. Trimming left V 1 base short and J 9 bases short, with 4 bases between. The CDR3 has 11 residues. CDR3: CASSEDLPQHF. The CDR3 region has the DNA TGTGCCAGCAGTGAAGATCTGCCCCAGCATTTT.

This clonotype showed up just a few times. CDR3 sequence (DNA): TGCGCCAGCACCATTCATAGCGTTCCCGGGGAGCTGTTTTTT. It is translated as CASTIHSVPGELFF. J is TRBJ2-2 and V is TRBV5-1; D might be TRBD2 (5 bases). The CDR3 is 14 residues long. V was shortened by 6 bases and J by 6 bases, with 15 bases between the two germline ends. The V gene's germline CDR1 is SGHRS and CDR2 YFSETQ.

This clonotype was counted ten times or more. The chain has TRBV18 and TRBJ2-1, with TRBD1 as a possible D gene (6 bases). CDR1 KGHSH and CDR2 LQKENI come from the germline V gene. The CDR3 loop spans 16 amino acids. The V end lost 0 bases, the J end lost 1 base, and 10 bases lay between the germline ends. The CDR3 reads CASSPPQGKSYNEQFF. The CDR3 DNA follows: TGTGCCAGCTCACCACCGCAGGGGAAGTCCTACAATGAGCAGTTCTTC. The entire variable domain, with the rest obtained from reference TRBV18 and TRBJ2-1, is as follows: NAGVMQNPRHLVRRRGQEARLRCSPMKGHSHVYWYRQLPEEGLKFMVYLQKENIIDESGMPKERFSAEFPKEGPSILRIQQVVRGDSAAYFCASSPPQGKSYNEQFFGPGTRLTVL.

This rearrangement joins TRBV20-1 to TRBJ2-7, with D tentatively TRBD2 (6 bases). V shed 3 bases and J shed 4 bases, with 19 bases lying between them. This CDR3 is built from 15 residues. CDR1 and CDR2 from the germline V gene are DFQATT and SNEGSKA (reference sequence). CDR3: CSASVAASRGYEQYF. CDR3 coding DNA: TGCAGTGCTAGTGTTGCGGCCTCCCGGGGGTACGAGCAGTACTTC.

The table lists this clonotype with many counts. The V gene is TRBV7-9, the J gene TRBJ1-2; 10 nucleotides align to TRBD1. CDR3 size: 15 residues. The V gene's germline CDR1 is SEHNR and CDR2 FQNEAQ (reference sequence). V lost 5 bases and J lost 0; bases outside the gene matches: 3. The CDR3 sequence is CASSIGTGANYGYTF. The CDR3 DNA reads TGTGCCAGCAGCATCGGGACAGGGGCTAACTATGGCTACACCTTC. Full variable domain (missing parts from reference TRBV7-9 and TRBJ1-2): DTGVSQNPRHKITKRGQNVTFRCDPISEHNRLYWYRQTLGQGPEFLTYFQNEAQLEKSRLLSDRFSAERPKGSFSTLEIQRTEQGDSAMYLCASSIGTGANYGYTFGSGTRLTVV.

The J gene is TRBJ1-2, the V gene TRBV28, with unresolved D. This CDR3 is 11 amino acids long. Germline-derived CDR1 and CDR2 are MDHEN and SYDVKM. The V end was cut by 6 bases, the J end by 8 bases, with 10 bases between. CDR3 DNA: TGTGCCAGCAGGGTCTCTGGCGGCTACACCTTC. This codes for CASRVSGGYTF.